This TCR beta chain was profiled in a study of CD8 T cells in ankylosing spondylitis. This clonotype was counted between two and nine times. A single record per CDR3 protein comes from TCRdb applying MiXCR to the 5' RACE reads. The repertoire holds under 250,000 distinct CDR3 sequences, with around 10% as singletons. The CDR3 runs to 15 residues. Germline V gene data show CDR1 as LGHDT and CDR2 as YNNKEL (reference sequence). With V trimmed by 0 bases and J by 7 bases, 7 bases remained unmatched. The sample was blood, either unsorted or a sorted T cell fraction (not recorded which). This TCR came from a male donor with ankylosing spondylitis or in good health (not recorded which). The V and J genes are TRBV3-1 and TRBJ1-2, with 8 bases matching TRBD1. The CDR3 is CASSQDAGGVSGYTF. The CDR3 DNA reads as TGTGCCAGCAGCCAAGATGCAGGGGGCGTCAGTGGCTACACCTTC.